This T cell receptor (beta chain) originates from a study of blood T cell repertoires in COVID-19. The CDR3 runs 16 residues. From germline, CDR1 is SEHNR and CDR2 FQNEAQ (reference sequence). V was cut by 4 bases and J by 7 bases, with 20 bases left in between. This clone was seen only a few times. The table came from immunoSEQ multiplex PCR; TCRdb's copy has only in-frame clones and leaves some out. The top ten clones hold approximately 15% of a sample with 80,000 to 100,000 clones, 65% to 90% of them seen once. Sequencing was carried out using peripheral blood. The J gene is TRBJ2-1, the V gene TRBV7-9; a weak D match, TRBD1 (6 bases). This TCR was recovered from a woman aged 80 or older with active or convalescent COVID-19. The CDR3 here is CASSSKNAKGVNEQFF. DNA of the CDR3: TGTGCCAGCAGCTCCAAGAACGCGAAGGGGGTAAATGAGCAGTTCTTC.